One sample yielded the 15 T cell receptor beta chains listed below, sequenced in a study of T cell responses to AZD1222 COVID-19 vaccine. Method: immunoSEQ multiplex PCR; TCRdb's copy keeps in-frame clones and lacks some. The sample contains roughly 150,000 clones, over 90% of which appear only once. Material: peripheral blood, obtained on day 0 of AZD1222 vaccination. The receptors were gathered from an adult in good health.

This chain joins TRBV18 and TRBJ1-3; D is ambiguous. The CDR3 consists of 15 residues. Germline CDR1 and CDR2: KGHSH and LQKENI. Trimming shortened V by 0 bases and J by 3 bases, and 9 bases separated the two germline ends. The CDR3 sequence: CASSPPETDGNTIYF. In DNA form, the CDR3 reads TGTGCCAGCTCACCACCGGAGACGGATGGAAACACCATATATTTT.

The chain couples TRBV10-1 to TRBJ2-7; 11 bases agree with TRBD2. CDR1 WNHNN and CDR2 SYGVQD come from the germline V gene (reference sequence). The CDR3 runs to 14 residues. V lost 5 bases to trimming and J lost 4 bases; unmatched junction nucleotides: 4. The CDR3 is CASSPGLAVYEQYF. CDR3 nucleotides: TGCGCCAGCAGTCCGGGACTAGCGGTTTACGAGCAGTACTTC.

The chain joins TRBV2 to TRBJ2-7; the match to TRBD1 covers 8 bases. After removal of 8 bases from V and 1 base from J, the junction contained 4 bases not matched to a gene. Germline CDR1 reads SNHLY; CDR2 reads FYNNEI. The CDR3 runs 13 residues. This CDR3 reads CASGGQASYEQYF. The CDR3 coding sequence is TGTGCCAGCGGGGGACAGGCATCCTACGAGCAGTACTTC.

This clone was seen only once. This sequence joins TRBV28 and TRBJ1-5; 8 bases map to TRBD1. Germline assignment: CDR1 MDHEN and CDR2 SYDVKM. After removal of 7 bases from V and 4 bases from J, the junction contained 6 bases not matched to a gene. The CDR3 loop spans 14 amino acids. Here the CDR3 DNA reads TGTGCCAGCAAGACAGGGGTACGGAATCAGCCCCAGCATTTT. It translates to CASKTGVRNQPQHF.

The table lists this clone with a count of one. The gene calls are TRBV5-1 and TRBJ2-1; 13 bases line up with TRBD2. The CDR3 extends over 18 amino acids. Germline V gene lookup returns CDR1 SGHRS and CDR2 YFSETQ. Losses at the gene ends were 2 bases for V and 4 bases for J; bases not matched to a gene: 9. The CDR3 DNA reads TGCGCCAGCAGCTTATGGACTAGCGGGAGAACTGTGTACAATGAGCAGTTCTTC. Protein sequence: CASSLWTSGRTVYNEQFF.

The chain links TRBV3-1 (or the pseudogene TRBV3-2) to TRBJ1-2; D remains unclear. Germline V gene data show CDR1 as LGHDT and CDR2 as YNNKEL (reference sequence). V was shortened by 0 bases and J by 2 bases, with 7 bases between the two germline ends. This CDR3 spans 14 amino acids. The CDR3 is CASSQDPQNYGYTF. CDR3 bases: TGTGCCAGCAGCCAAGATCCACAAAACTATGGCTACACCTTC.

The rearrangement joins TRBV2 to TRBJ1-1; 7 nucleotides agree with TRBD1. Germline V gives CDR1 SNHLY, CDR2 FYNNEI. The CDR3 sequence is 15 residues long. J gave up 1 base and V 6 bases, and 8 bases lay outside the gene matches. The DNA of the CDR3 is TGTGCCAGCAGCCCACAGGGGTCGAAGAACACTGAAGCTTTCTTT. This sequence encodes CASSPQGSKNTEAFF.

This clone was recorded once. The chain is built from TRBV4-1 and TRBJ2-1; D call uncertain. CDR3 length equals 15 residues. V lost 0 bases, J lost 3 bases, and 9 bases lay in between. CDR1 MGHRA and CDR2 YSYEKL come from the germline V gene. The CDR3 DNA reads TGCGCCAGCAGCCAAGATCCACAGAACTACAATGAGCAGTTCTTC. Its protein is CASSQDPQNYNEQFF.

The chain carries TRBV19 and TRBJ1-4; 7 positions match TRBD1. Germline V gene lookup returns CDR1 LNHDA and CDR2 SQIVND (reference sequence). Trimming at V came to 5 bases and at J to 4 bases, leaving 10 bases not matched to a gene. The CDR3 runs to 16 residues. The CDR3 loop reads CASSVIPGQHNEKLFF. Written as DNA, the CDR3 is TGTGCCAGTAGTGTAATCCCGGGACAGCATAATGAAAAACTGTTTTTT.

The CDR3 DNA sequence: TGCGCCAGCAGCCAAGATGAAACCGGGACGGCGGGTCCAGATACGCAGTATTTT. As protein: CASSQDETGTAGPDTQYF. The V call is TRBV4-1, the J call TRBJ2-3; D may match TRBD1 or TRBD2 (5 bases each). The V end was cut by 0 bases, the J end by 4 bases, with 20 bases between. The CDR3 covers 18 residues. Germline values: CDR1 MGHRA, CDR2 YSYEKL.

The J gene is TRBJ1-5, the V gene TRBV10-2; no clear D. The V end was cut by 6 bases, the J end by 2 bases, with 11 bases between. The CDR3 has 14 residues. The V gene's germline CDR1 is WSHSY and CDR2 SAAADI. CDR3 DNA: TGCGCCAGCAGCACCGGGTTGGGCAATCAGCCCCAGCATTTT. As protein: CASSTGLGNQPQHF.

The chain joins TRBV12-5 to TRBJ2-3, with TRBD1 as a possible D gene (5 bases). V lost 0 bases, J lost 1 base, and 8 bases lay in between. Germline CDR1 LGHNT, CDR2 FRNRAP. This CDR3 spans 15 amino acids. CDR3 region: CASGLVLGGTDTQYF. CDR3 bases: TGTGCTAGTGGTTTGGTATTAGGGGGCACAGATACGCAGTATTTT.

The V gene is TRBV15, the J gene TRBJ2-2; D ambiguous. Germline CDR1 reads LNHNV; CDR2 reads YYDKDF (reference sequence). The CDR3 covers 15 residues. With 0 bases removed from V and 6 bases from J, the gap between germline ends came to 11 bases. The CDR3 spells CATSRDGQLAGELFF. As DNA, the CDR3 is TGTGCCACCAGCAGAGATGGTCAATTGGCCGGGGAGCTGTTTTTT.

V and J are TRBV4-1 and TRBJ1-3; D gene uncertain. V lost 1 base and J 3 bases, leaving 10 bases between the germline ends. Germline loops: CDR1 MGHRA, CDR2 YSYEKL. The CDR3 runs 15 residues. CDR3 DNA: TGCGCCAGCAGCCAAGTTGGCCTTGTTGGAAACACCATATATTTT. Its translation is CASSQVGLVGNTIYF.

Only one count was recorded for this clone. This chain connects TRBV6-1 to TRBJ1-1; 7 bases are shared with TRBD1. Trimming removed 0 bases from V and 10 bases from J; junction bases left unmatched: 8. Germline V gene lookup returns CDR1 MNHNS and CDR2 SASEGT. There are 14 residues in the CDR3. CDR3 sequence reads: CASSEALGGLGAFF. CDR3 in DNA: TGTGCCAGCAGTGAAGCGCTAGGGGGCTTGGGAGCTTTCTTT.